Described below is a single T cell receptor (beta chain) sequence and its context. This entry belongs to a study of blood T cell repertoires in COVID-19. On the study more broadly: Researchers got acute and convalescent COVID-19 samples from the United States, Italy and Spain. The analysed material was cDNA or gDNA that came from T cells, B-cell-depleted T cells, or PBMCs.

After removal of 8 bases from V and 7 bases from J, the junction contained 7 bases not matched to a gene. Germline V lookup: CDR1 KGHDR, CDR2 SFDVKD. The CDR3 has 13 amino acids. Profiling relied on immunoSEQ multiplex PCR, and the TCRdb table lists in-frame clones only, not all of them. The data show about 97,000 clones, about 92% seen once. The sample consisted of peripheral blood. The receptor's source is a man aged 50 to 60 with active COVID-19. The chain recombines TRBV24-1 with TRBJ2-1; TRBD2 matches 7 bases. The CDR3 sequence: CATKGGRRNEQFF. The CDR3 DNA follows: TGTGCCACCAAGGGCGGGAGAAGGAATGAGCAGTTCTTC.